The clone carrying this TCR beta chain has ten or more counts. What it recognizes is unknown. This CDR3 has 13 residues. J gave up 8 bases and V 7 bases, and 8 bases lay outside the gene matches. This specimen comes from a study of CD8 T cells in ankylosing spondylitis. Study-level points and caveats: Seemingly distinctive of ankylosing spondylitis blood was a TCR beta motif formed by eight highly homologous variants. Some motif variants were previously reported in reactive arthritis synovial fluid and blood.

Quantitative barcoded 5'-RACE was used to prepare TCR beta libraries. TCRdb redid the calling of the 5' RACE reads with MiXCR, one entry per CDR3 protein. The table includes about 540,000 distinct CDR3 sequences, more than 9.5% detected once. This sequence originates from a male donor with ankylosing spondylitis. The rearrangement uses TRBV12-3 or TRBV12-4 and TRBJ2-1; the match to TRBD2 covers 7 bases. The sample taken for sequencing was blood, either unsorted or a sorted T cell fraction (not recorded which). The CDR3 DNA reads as TGTGCCAGCAAACCTGTGGGGGGGGATGAGCAGTTCTTC. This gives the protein CASKPVGGDEQFF.